There are many counts of the clone carrying this T cell receptor beta chain. Its matching antigen is unknown. The CDR3 spans 16 residues. Germline loops: CDR1 MNHEY, CDR2 SVGEGT. The V end was cut by 0 bases, the J end by 4 bases, with 13 bases between. The sample is drawn from a study of T cell repertoires in cytomegalovirus infection. TCRdb re-called the reads with MiXCR, one entry per CDR3 protein. Seen here are roughly 920,000 distinct CDR3 sequences, roughly 30% observed once, and the top ten hold roughly 12%. The receptor comes from a human donor in good health (CMV status not recorded). Some clones in this sample may be carry-over from other donors' samples. The chain carries TRBV6-2 or TRBV6-3 and TRBJ2-1; D may be TRBD1 (6 bases). The sequencing here drew on cultured CD8+ T cells from PBMCs, taken from culture after CMV antigen stimulation. CDR3 sequence (DNA): TGTGCCAGCAGTTACTCGAGCCGGACAGATTACAATGAGCAGTTCTTC. It yields the protein CASSYSSRTDYNEQFF.